Presented here are 20 T cell receptor beta chains from one specimen sequenced in a study of CD8+CD57+ T cells in acquired aplastic anemia. The template used for profiling TCR beta VDJ and CDR3 was genomic DNA. TCRdb re-called the reads through MiXCR, storing one row per CDR3 protein. Among about 160,000 distinct CDR3 sequences, about 48% were seen once, and the ten largest hold under 1.2%. The sequencing input was sorted CD4+, CD8+, or CD8+CD57+ T cells (not recorded which) from PBMCs. These receptors came from a human donor in good health.

The chain links TRBV10-2 to TRBJ1-6, with no clear D. CDR1 WSHSY and CDR2 SAAADI come from the germline V gene. The CDR3 contains 12 residues. Deletions cut 8 bases from V and 5 bases from J, with 7 bases between. Here the CDR3 DNA reads TGCGCCAGCCGGCCTAATAATTCACCCCTCCACTTT. This translates into CASRPNNSPLHF.

This clonotype has more than one count but fewer than ten. This chain uses TRBV3-1 with TRBJ2-1, with 10 bases matching TRBD2. V was clipped by 4 bases and J by 5 bases; unmatched bases: 5. Germline V CDR1 and CDR2: LGHDT, YNNKEL (reference sequence). The CDR3 runs to 15 residues. The CDR3 region is CASSLGLAINNEQFF. As DNA, the CDR3 is TGTGCCAGCAGCCTGGGACTAGCGATAAACAATGAGCAGTTCTTC.

In its sample, this clonotype was seen many times. The chain uses TRBV19 and TRBJ1-5, with TRBD1 as a possible D gene (5 bases). Between the trimmed V and J ends, which lost 5 bases and 2 bases, there was a span of 10 bases. CDR3 length equals 14 residues. Germline V gives CDR1 LNHDA, CDR2 SQIVND (reference sequence). CDR3 DNA: TGTGCCAGTAGTGAGGGAGGGGGCAATCAGCCCCAGCATTTT. It codes for CASSEGGGNQPQHF.

This clonotype was counted ten times or more. The gene calls are TRBV7-3 and TRBJ2-3; 8 nucleotides match TRBD1. This CDR3 region has 15 residues. Germline V gene lookup returns CDR1 SGHTA and CDR2 FQGTGA. V was pared by 2 bases and J by 2 bases, with 3 bases of the junction left unmatched. The CDR3 sequence is CASSLQGADTDTQYF. CDR3 in DNA: TGTGCCAGCAGCTTACAGGGGGCGGACACAGATACGCAGTATTTT.

This clonotype was observed many times. The gene calls are TRBV5-8 and TRBJ2-2; no reliable D call. The V and J ends lost 0 bases and 5 bases respectively, with 11 bases between them. The CDR3 has 15 residues. Germline V CDR1 and CDR2: SGHTS, YDEGEE. CDR3 sequence reads: CASSLAHLGTGELFF. In DNA, the CDR3 is TGTGCCAGCAGCTTGGCCCACCTGGGTACCGGGGAGCTGTTTTTT.

The genes are TRBV7-3 and TRBJ2-1; D not resolved. The germline V gene encodes CDR1 SGHTA and CDR2 FQGTGA. Trimming shortened V by 0 bases and J by 8 bases, and 14 bases separated the two germline ends. This CDR3 is 15 amino acids long. As DNA, the CDR3 is TGTGCCAGCAGCTTAACGTCTAGTAGATCCGATGAGCAGTTCTTC. This translates into CASSLTSSRSDEQFF.

At least ten counts were recorded for this clonotype. The chain uses TRBV29-1 and TRBJ2-7, with 7 bases aligning to TRBD2. CDR1 is SQVTM and CDR2 is ANQGSEA in the germline V gene. CDR3 length: 15 residues. V shed 4 bases, J shed 6 bases, and the junction held 15 bases outside the gene matches. CDR3 nucleotide sequence: TGCAGCGTTGGGTCTACCGGGACTACCTCGGGCGAGCAGTACTTC. It codes for CSVGSTGTTSGEQYF.

The genes are TRBV27 and TRBJ1-2; D gene ambiguous. Trimming took off 4 bases at V and 8 bases at J, with 20 bases between the two ends. The germline V gene encodes CDR1 MNHEY and CDR2 SMNVEV (reference sequence). This CDR3 is 15 amino acids long. This chain's CDR3 is CASSSGRNSRRGYTF. CDR3 in DNA: TGTGCCAGCAGTTCCGGACGGAACTCCAGGCGGGGCTACACCTTC.

This clonotype has a count of ten or more. This chain uses TRBV5-4 with TRBJ2-6; D gene uncertain. The CDR3 totals 16 residues. The germline V gene encodes CDR1 SGHNT and CDR2 YYREEE (reference sequence). V lost 1 base and J lost 0, with 8 bases in between. CDR3 region: CASSLKVLSGANVLTF. For the CDR3, the DNA is TGTGCCAGCAGCTTGAAGGTACTCTCTGGGGCCAACGTCCTGACTTTC. The full variable domain, with the rest looked up from reference TRBV5-4 and TRBJ2-6, is ETGVTQSPTHLIKTRGQQVTLRCSSQSGHNTVSWYQQALGQGPQFIFQYYREEENGRGNFPPRFSGLQFPNYSSELNVNALELDDSALYLCASSLKVLSGANVLTFGAGSRLTVL.

In DNA form, the CDR3 reads TGTGCCAGCAGCGTAGGGGAGCTGTTTTTT. The encoded protein is CASSVGELFF. The chain uses TRBV9 and TRBJ2-2; D is undetermined. Trimming pared 0 bases from V and 9 bases from J, leaving 0 bases between. This CDR3 is 10 amino acids long. The germline CDR1 and CDR2 sequences are SGDLS and YYNGEE.

This clonotype was seen repeatedly, ten times or more. The V gene is TRBV20-1, the J gene TRBJ2-5, with 7 nucleotides matching TRBD1. V gave up 5 bases and J gave up 1 base; unmatched junction bases: 1. Germline-derived CDR1 and CDR2 are DFQATT and SNEGSKA (reference sequence). This CDR3 is built from 12 residues. The CDR3 loop reads CSAYRGQETQYF. The CDR3 coding sequence is TGCAGTGCTTACAGGGGCCAAGAGACCCAGTACTTC.

V usage is TRBV5-1 and J usage is TRBJ2-7; 12 positions agree with TRBD2. CDR1 is SGHRS, CDR2 YFSETQ, per germline. This CDR3 contains 18 residues. After removal of 0 bases from V and 3 bases from J, the junction contained 10 bases not matched to a gene. DNA of the CDR3: TGCGCCAGCAGCTTGGGATGGACTAGCGGGGCACTAATCTACGAGCAGTACTTC. It codes for CASSLGWTSGALIYEQYF. The complete variable domain, with remaining parts taken from reference TRBV5-1 and TRBJ2-7, reads KAGVTQTPRYLIKTRGQQVTLSCSPISGHRSVSWYQQTPGQGLQFLFEYFSETQRNKGNFPGRFSGRQFSNSRSEMNVSTLELGDSALYLCASSLGWTSGALIYEQYFGPGTRLTVT.

Many counts were recorded for this clonotype. This sequence joins TRBV29-1 and TRBJ2-7, with D tentatively TRBD2 (5 bases). This CDR3 region has 10 residues. V was clipped by 7 bases and J by 4 bases, with 8 bases between them. In germline, CDR1 is SQVTM, CDR2 ANQGSEA. The CDR3 sequence is CSAGEYEQYF. The CDR3, as DNA: TGCAGCGCCGGGGAATACGAGCAGTACTTC.

The rearrangement links TRBV9 to TRBJ2-2, with D hard to call. CDR3 length: 12 amino acids. Germline V gives CDR1 SGDLS, CDR2 YYNGEE. The V end was cut by 2 bases, the J end by 8 bases, with 7 bases between. In DNA form, the CDR3 reads TGTGCCAGCAGCGTCCGGGTGGGGGAGCTGTTTTTT. Translated, it gives CASSVRVGELFF. Supplemented by reference TRBV9 and TRBJ2-2, the full variable domain reads DSGVTQTPKHLITATGQRVTLRCSPRSGDLSVYWYQQSLDQGLQFLIQYYNGEERAKGNILERFSAQQFPDLHSELNLSSLELGDSALYFCASSVRVGELFFGEGSRLTVL.

V and J are TRBV5-1 and TRBJ1-1; tentative D call: TRBD1 (5 bases). V lost 0 bases to trimming and J lost 7 bases, with 13 bases between them. Germline V gives CDR1 SGHRS, CDR2 YFSETQ. The CDR3 has 14 amino acids. For the CDR3, the DNA is TGCGCCAGCAGCTTGGCCGTGGCAGGGAGTGAAGCTTTCTTT. Translating it yields CASSLAVAGSEAFF.

The J gene is TRBJ2-2, the V gene TRBV10-3; 13 nucleotides match TRBD2. Trimming took 4 bases from V and 4 from J; bases not matched to a gene: 6. The CDR3 covers 17 residues. Per the germline V gene, CDR1 is ENHRY and CDR2 is SYGVKD. The CDR3 sequence is CAISGGTSGTSTGELFF. Here the CDR3 DNA reads TGTGCCATCAGTGGGGGGACTAGCGGGACAAGCACCGGGGAGCTGTTTTTT.

At least ten counts were recorded for this clonotype. The J gene is TRBJ2-2, the V gene TRBV20-1; D not resolved. The V gene's germline CDR1 is DFQATT and CDR2 SNEGSKA (reference sequence). With 2 bases removed from V and 3 bases from J, the gap between germline ends came to 7 bases. This CDR3 comprises 13 residues. As DNA, the CDR3 is TGCAGTGCTAGAACATCGTACACCGGGGAGCTGTTTTTT. Translating gives CSARTSYTGELFF.

This chain links TRBV6-1 with TRBJ2-1, with a weak D call TRBD2 (6 bases). Per germline, CDR1 MNHNS and CDR2 SASEGT. The CDR3 loop spans 17 amino acids. With 6 bases removed from V and 5 bases from J, the gap between germline ends came to 23 bases. The CDR3 here is CASRERPRDGGNNEQFF. In DNA, the CDR3 is TGTGCCAGCAGAGAACGCCCAAGGGACGGGGGAAACAATGAGCAGTTCTTC.

This clonotype came up a few times. The rearrangement links TRBV27 to TRBJ2-1; no firm D call. The V and J ends lost 6 bases and 15 bases respectively, with 15 bases between them. The CDR3 is made up of 11 amino acids. Germline-derived CDR1 and CDR2 are MNHEY and SMNVEV (reference sequence). The CDR3 coding sequence is TGTGCCAGCAGCTCTTCCAGCAAACCGTTCTTC. Translated, it gives CASSSSSKPFF.

CDR3 bases: TGTGCCAGTAGCGACCGGTCCACTGGTAGAAAAAAACTGTTTTTT. Protein: CASSDRSTGRKKLFF. The V and J genes are TRBV19 and TRBJ1-4; D remains ambiguous. With 6 bases removed from V and 9 bases from J, the gap between germline ends came to 20 bases. CDR3 length: 15 residues. Germline V lookup: CDR1 LNHDA, CDR2 SQIVND (reference sequence). Full variable domain (outside the CDR3, taken from reference TRBV19 and TRBJ1-4): DGGITQSPKYLFRKEGQNVTLSCEQNLNHDAMYWYRQDPGQGLRLIYYSQIVNDFQKGDIAEGYSVSREKKESFPLTVTSAQKNPTAFYLCASSDRSTGRKKLFFGSGTQLSVL.